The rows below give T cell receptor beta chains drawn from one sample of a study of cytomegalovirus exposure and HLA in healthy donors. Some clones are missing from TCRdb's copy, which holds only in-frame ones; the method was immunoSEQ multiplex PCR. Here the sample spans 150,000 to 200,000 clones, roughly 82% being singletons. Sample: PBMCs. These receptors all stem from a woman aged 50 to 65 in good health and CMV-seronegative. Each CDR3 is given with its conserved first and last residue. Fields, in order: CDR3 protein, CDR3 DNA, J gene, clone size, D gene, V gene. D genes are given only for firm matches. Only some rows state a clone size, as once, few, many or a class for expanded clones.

CDR3aa: CASSATGYYNQPQHF
CDR3nt: TGTGCCAGCAGCGCGACAGGGTACTACAATCAGCCCCAGCATTTT
j_gene: TRBJ1-5
abundance: NA
d_gene: TRBD1
v_gene: TRBV9

CDR3aa: CASSSGLAGAQGHTQYF
CDR3nt: TGTGCCAGTAGCTCGGGACTAGCGGGGGCCCAAGGCCATACGCAGTATTTT
j_gene: TRBJ2-3
abundance: NA
d_gene: TRBD2
v_gene: TRBV19

CDR3aa: CASRLLAGPNTGELFF
CDR3nt: TGTGCCAGTAGATTACTAGCGGGACCGAACACCGGGGAGCTGTTTTTT
j_gene: TRBJ2-2
abundance: once
d_gene: TRBD2
v_gene: TRBV19

CDR3aa: CASEGSGGTGELFF
CDR3nt: TGCGCCAGCGAAGGCTCGGGAGGCACCGGGGAGCTGTTTTTT
j_gene: TRBJ2-2
abundance: once
d_gene: TRBD2
v_gene: TRBV5-1

CDR3aa: CASSSRQGSGYTF
CDR3nt: TGTGCCAGCAGCTCTCGACAGGGGAGCGGCTACACCTTC
j_gene: TRBJ1-2
abundance: NA
d_gene: TRBD1
v_gene: TRBV7-3

CDR3aa: CASSYRGQIEKLFF
CDR3nt: TGCGCCAGCAGCTACAGGGGGCAAATTGAAAAACTGTTTTTT
j_gene: TRBJ1-4
abundance: NA
d_gene: TRBD1
v_gene: TRBV4-1

CDR3aa: CASSATSGEYNEQFF
CDR3nt: TGTGCCAGCAGCGCGACTAGCGGGGAATACAATGAGCAGTTCTTC
j_gene: TRBJ2-1
abundance: NA
d_gene: TRBD2
v_gene: TRBV5-4

CDR3aa: CASSIDTSENTGELFF
CDR3nt: TGTGCCAGCAGTATTGATACTAGCGAGAACACCGGGGAGCTGTTTTTT
j_gene: TRBJ2-2
abundance: NA
d_gene: TRBD2
v_gene: TRBV6-6

CDR3aa: CASSLWTGTTNEKLFF
CDR3nt: TGTGCCAGCAGTTTATGGACTGGCACAACTAATGAAAAACTGTTTTTT
j_gene: TRBJ1-4
abundance: few
d_gene: NA
v_gene: TRBV28

CDR3aa: CASSQGDGTGELFF
CDR3nt: TGTGCCAGCAGCCAAGGAGACGGGACCGGGGAGCTGTTTTTT
j_gene: TRBJ2-2
abundance: few
d_gene: NA
v_gene: TRBV7-3

CDR3aa: CASSIRGAGEQYF
CDR3nt: TGTGCCAGTAGTATTCGGGGGGCAGGCGAGCAGTACTTC
j_gene: TRBJ2-7
abundance: NA
d_gene: NA
v_gene: TRBV19

CDR3aa: CASSLVPPASGGATGELFF
CDR3nt: TGTGCTAGCAGCTTAGTTCCCCCAGCCTCAGGGGGCGCAACCGGGGAGCTGTTTTTT
j_gene: TRBJ2-2
abundance: NA
d_gene: TRBD1
v_gene: TRBV7-7

CDR3aa: CASSTGQYTGELFF
CDR3nt: TGTGCCAGCAGCACGGGACAGTACACCGGGGAGCTGTTTTTT
j_gene: TRBJ2-2
abundance: NA
d_gene: TRBD1
v_gene: TRBV11-3

CDR3aa: CASSLLAGGYYEQYF
CDR3nt: TGCGCCAGCAGCTTGTTAGCGGGGGGATACTACGAGCAGTACTTC
j_gene: TRBJ2-7
abundance: NA
d_gene: TRBD2
v_gene: TRBV5-1

CDR3aa: CASSIPVGSGRSSEQYF
CDR3nt: TGTGCCAGTAGTATTCCCGTGGGTAGCGGGAGGTCGTCAGAGCAGTACTTC
j_gene: TRBJ2-5
abundance: few
d_gene: TRBD2
v_gene: TRBV19

CDR3aa: CASSISSYNEQFF
CDR3nt: TGTGCCAGTAGTATTAGCTCCTACAATGAGCAGTTCTTC
j_gene: TRBJ2-1
abundance: NA
d_gene: NA
v_gene: TRBV19

CDR3aa: CASSLSLDYGYTF
CDR3nt: TGTGCCAGCAGTTTGTCACTTGATTATGGCTACACCTTC
j_gene: TRBJ1-2
abundance: NA
d_gene: NA
v_gene: TRBV28

CDR3aa: CASSTGGPNQPQHF
CDR3nt: TGCGCCAGCAGTACAGGGGGCCCAAATCAGCCCCAGCATTTT
j_gene: TRBJ1-5
abundance: NA
d_gene: TRBD1
v_gene: TRBV10-1

CDR3aa: CASSLAGQGVGGELFF
CDR3nt: TGTGCCAGCAGCTTAGCTGGTCAGGGCGTCGGCGGGGAGCTGTTTTTT
j_gene: TRBJ2-2
abundance: NA
d_gene: NA
v_gene: TRBV7-6

CDR3aa: CASSSLLAGAYNEQFF
CDR3nt: TGCGCCAGCAGCTCCCTCCTAGCGGGCGCCTACAATGAGCAGTTCTTC
j_gene: TRBJ2-1
abundance: NA
d_gene: TRBD2
v_gene: TRBV4-1

CDR3aa: CASSHDVMGGQPQHF
CDR3nt: TGCGCCAGCAGCCATGACGTCATGGGAGGCCAGCCCCAGCATTTT
j_gene: TRBJ1-5
abundance: NA
d_gene: NA
v_gene: TRBV4-3

CDR3aa: CASSFVPAYNEQFF
CDR3nt: TGTGCCAGCAGTTTTGTTCCTGCCTACAATGAGCAGTTCTTC
j_gene: TRBJ2-1
abundance: NA
d_gene: NA
v_gene: TRBV28

CDR3aa: CASIRDGSTEAFF
CDR3nt: TGTGCCAGCATCAGGGACGGGAGCACTGAAGCTTTCTTT
j_gene: TRBJ1-1
abundance: once
d_gene: NA
v_gene: TRBV6-5

CDR3aa: CASSPGLGRNEQFF
CDR3nt: TGTGCCAGCAGTCCAGGCTTGGGTAGGAATGAGCAGTTCTTC
j_gene: TRBJ2-1
abundance: NA
d_gene: NA
v_gene: TRBV9

CDR3aa: CASSVDLQGAGEQYF
CDR3nt: TGTGCCAGCAGTGTCGACCTTCAGGGGGCAGGGGAGCAGTACTTC
j_gene: TRBJ2-7
abundance: NA
d_gene: TRBD1
v_gene: TRBV2

CDR3aa: CASSQDRRGGEKLFF
CDR3nt: TGCGCCAGCAGCCAAGATAGGCGGGGTGGCGAAAAACTGTTTTTT
j_gene: TRBJ1-4
abundance: NA
d_gene: NA
v_gene: TRBV4-3

CDR3aa: CASSFRPGMKAFF
CDR3nt: TGTGCCAGCAGTTTCCGGCCAGGGATGAAAGCTTTCTTT
j_gene: TRBJ1-1
abundance: NA
d_gene: NA
v_gene: TRBV25-1

CDR3aa: CSVDDSGTNSGNTIYF
CDR3nt: TGCAGCGTTGATGATTCCGGGACAAACTCTGGAAACACCATATATTTT
j_gene: TRBJ1-3
abundance: few
d_gene: NA
v_gene: TRBV29-1

CDR3aa: CAWSVLVRGAYEQYF
CDR3nt: TGTGCCTGGAGTGTACTAGTACGTGGAGCCTACGAGCAGTACTTC
j_gene: TRBJ2-7
abundance: NA
d_gene: NA
v_gene: TRBV30

CDR3aa: CASSFRDEKLFF
CDR3nt: TGTGCCAGCAGCTTCAGGGATGAAAAACTGTTTTTT
j_gene: TRBJ1-4
abundance: NA
d_gene: NA
v_gene: TRBV5-6

CDR3aa: CASSEAIGNQPQHF
CDR3nt: TGTGCCAGCAGTGAAGCTATCGGGAATCAGCCCCAGCATTTT
j_gene: TRBJ1-5
abundance: NA
d_gene: NA
v_gene: TRBV2

CDR3aa: CASSFRTSSYNEQFF
CDR3nt: TGTGCCAGCAGTTTCCGGACTAGCTCCTACAATGAGCAGTTCTTC
j_gene: TRBJ2-1
abundance: NA
d_gene: TRBD2
v_gene: TRBV27

CDR3aa: CAISRVGYGYTF
CDR3nt: TGTGCCATCTCCAGGGTTGGCTATGGCTACACCTTC
j_gene: TRBJ1-2
abundance: NA
d_gene: NA
v_gene: TRBV28

CDR3aa: CASSSSGSLTDTQYF
CDR3nt: TGTGCCAGCAGTTCTAGCGGGAGTCTGACAGATACGCAGTATTTT
j_gene: TRBJ2-3
abundance: few
d_gene: TRBD2
v_gene: TRBV28

CDR3aa: CASSLGVASSDTQYF
CDR3nt: TGTGCCAGCAGCTTGGGTGTCGCTAGCTCAGATACGCAGTATTTT
j_gene: TRBJ2-3
abundance: NA
d_gene: NA
v_gene: TRBV5-4

CDR3aa: CASSHRGGLPRQPQHF
CDR3nt: TGTGCCAGCAGCCATCGTGGCGGCCTACCCCGGCAGCCCCAGCATTTT
j_gene: TRBJ1-5
abundance: NA
d_gene: NA
v_gene: TRBV14

CDR3aa: CASSLAYRNTIYF
CDR3nt: TGTGCCAGCAGCTTGGCCTATCGAAACACCATATATTTT
j_gene: TRBJ1-3
abundance: NA
d_gene: NA
v_gene: TRBV5-5

CDR3aa: CASSLLGLAGAEPYEQYF
CDR3nt: TGTGCCAGCAGTTTACTCGGACTAGCGGGGGCCGAACCCTACGAGCAGTACTTC
j_gene: TRBJ2-7
abundance: NA
d_gene: TRBD2
v_gene: TRBV27

CDR3aa: CASARRGRHVF
CDR3nt: TGTGCCAGCGCCCGGCGGGGCCGACACGTATTT
j_gene: TRBJ2-3
abundance: NA
d_gene: NA
v_gene: TRBV6-5

CDR3aa: CASSARLAGGLEEQFF
CDR3nt: TGTGCCAGCAGCGCGAGACTAGCGGGAGGGCTAGAAGAGCAGTTCTTC
j_gene: TRBJ2-1
abundance: NA
d_gene: TRBD2
v_gene: TRBV9

CDR3aa: CASSPNYEQYF
CDR3nt: TGTGCCAGCAGTCCTAACTACGAGCAGTACTTC
j_gene: TRBJ2-7
abundance: NA
d_gene: NA
v_gene: TRBV2

CDR3aa: CASSSDRQVNEKLFF
CDR3nt: TGTGCCAGCAGTTCGGATCGGCAGGTAAACGAAAAACTGTTTTTT
j_gene: TRBJ1-4
abundance: NA
d_gene: NA
v_gene: TRBV28

CDR3aa: CASSYSFSGSRHF
CDR3nt: TGTGCCAGCAGTTACTCGTTTTCGGGGTCACGGCATTTT
j_gene: TRBJ1-5
abundance: NA
d_gene: NA
v_gene: TRBV6-5

CDR3aa: CASSQVEGGNYGYTF
CDR3nt: TGCGCCAGCAGCCAAGTTGAAGGGGGTAACTATGGCTACACCTTC
j_gene: TRBJ1-2
abundance: NA
d_gene: NA
v_gene: TRBV4-1

CDR3aa: CASSVDTGLAADTQYF
CDR3nt: TGTGCCAGCAGCGTAGATACGGGACTAGCGGCAGATACGCAGTATTTT
j_gene: TRBJ2-3
abundance: NA
d_gene: TRBD2
v_gene: TRBV9

CDR3aa: CASSPFAGNTEAFF
CDR3nt: TGTGCCAGCTCACCTTTCGCGGGGAACACTGAAGCTTTCTTT
j_gene: TRBJ1-1
abundance: few
d_gene: NA
v_gene: TRBV18